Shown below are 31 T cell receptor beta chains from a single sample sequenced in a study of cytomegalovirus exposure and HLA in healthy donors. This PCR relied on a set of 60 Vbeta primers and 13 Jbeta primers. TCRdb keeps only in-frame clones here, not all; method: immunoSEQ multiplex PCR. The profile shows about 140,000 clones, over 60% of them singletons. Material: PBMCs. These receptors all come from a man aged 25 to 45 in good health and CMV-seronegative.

CDR3 sequence reads: CAIRGGVSETQYF. Here the CDR3 DNA reads TGTGCCATCAGGGGAGGGGTTAGTGAGACCCAGTACTTC. J is TRBJ2-5 and V is TRBV10-3, with TRBD2 identical over 7 bases. The CDR3 sequence is 13 residues long. The trim removed 6 bases at V and 5 bases at J, leaving 6 bases unmatched. Germline V lookup: CDR1 ENHRY, CDR2 SYGVKD.

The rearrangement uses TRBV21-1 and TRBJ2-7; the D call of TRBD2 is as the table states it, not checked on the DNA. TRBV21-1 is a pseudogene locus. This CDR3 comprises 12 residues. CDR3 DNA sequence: TGTGCCAGCAAACTAGCGGGAGTCGAGCAGTACTTC. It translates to CASKLAGVEQYF.

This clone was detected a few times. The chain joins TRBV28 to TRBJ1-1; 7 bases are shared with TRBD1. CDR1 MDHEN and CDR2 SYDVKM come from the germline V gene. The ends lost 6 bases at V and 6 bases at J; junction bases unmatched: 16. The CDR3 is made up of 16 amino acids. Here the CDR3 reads CASRLPQGQDLPEAFF. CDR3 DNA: TGTGCCAGCAGGCTCCCACAGGGGCAAGATCTGCCTGAAGCTTTCTTT. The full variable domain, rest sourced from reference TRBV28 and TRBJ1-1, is DVKVTQSSRYLVKRTGEKVFLECVQDMDHENMFWYRQDPGLGLRLIYFSYDVKMKEKGDIPEGYSVSREKKERFSLILESASTNQTSMYLCASRLPQGQDLPEAFFGQGTRLTVV.

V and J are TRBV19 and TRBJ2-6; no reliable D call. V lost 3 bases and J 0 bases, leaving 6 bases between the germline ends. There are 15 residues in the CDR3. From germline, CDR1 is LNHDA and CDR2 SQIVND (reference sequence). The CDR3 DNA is TGTGCCAGTAGTATTCAACACTCTGGGGCCAACGTCCTGACTTTC. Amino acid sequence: CASSIQHSGANVLTF.

As DNA, the CDR3 is TGTGCCTGGAGTCGGACTTTCCAAGAGACCCAGTACTTC. As protein: CAWSRTFQETQYF. The chain has TRBV30 and TRBJ2-5; TRBD2 might be the D (5 bases). The V end lost 2 bases, the J end lost 1 base, and 8 bases lay between the germline ends. This CDR3 is 13 amino acids long. The V gene's germline CDR1 is GTSNPN and CDR2 SVGIG (reference sequence).

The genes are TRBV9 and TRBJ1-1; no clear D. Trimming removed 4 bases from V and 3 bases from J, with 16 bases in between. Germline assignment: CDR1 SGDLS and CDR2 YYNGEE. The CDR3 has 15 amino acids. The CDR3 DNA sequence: TGTGCCAGCAGCCCTGGCCACGGAGGGTACACTGAAGCTTTCTTT. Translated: CASSPGHGGYTEAFF.

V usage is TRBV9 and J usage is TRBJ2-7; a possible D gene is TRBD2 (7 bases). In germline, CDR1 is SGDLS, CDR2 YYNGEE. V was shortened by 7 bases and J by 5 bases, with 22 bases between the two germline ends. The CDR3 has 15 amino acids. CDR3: CASSLGGGSLDEQYF. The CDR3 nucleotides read TGTGCCAGCTCACTAGGGGGAGGGTCCTTAGACGAGCAGTACTTC.

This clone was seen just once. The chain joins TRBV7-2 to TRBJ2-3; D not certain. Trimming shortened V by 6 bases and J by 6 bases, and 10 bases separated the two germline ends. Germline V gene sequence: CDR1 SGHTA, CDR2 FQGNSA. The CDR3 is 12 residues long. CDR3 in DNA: TGTGCCAGCAGTTCTACGCGGGATACGCAGTATTTT. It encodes CASSSTRDTQYF.

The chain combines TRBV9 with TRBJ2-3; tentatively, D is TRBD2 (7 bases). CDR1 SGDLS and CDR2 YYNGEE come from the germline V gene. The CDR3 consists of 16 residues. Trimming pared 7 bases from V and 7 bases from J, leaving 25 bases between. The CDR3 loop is CASGPERGGAVHTQYF. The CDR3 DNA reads TGTGCCAGCGGCCCCGAGAGGGGGGGGGCGGTGCATACGCAGTATTTT.

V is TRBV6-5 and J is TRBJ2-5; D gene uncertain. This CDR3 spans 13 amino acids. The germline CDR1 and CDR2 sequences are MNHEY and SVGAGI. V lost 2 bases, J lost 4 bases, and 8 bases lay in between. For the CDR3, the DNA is TGTGCCAGCAGTTACATGCCGCGAGAGACCCAGTACTTC. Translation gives CASSYMPRETQYF.

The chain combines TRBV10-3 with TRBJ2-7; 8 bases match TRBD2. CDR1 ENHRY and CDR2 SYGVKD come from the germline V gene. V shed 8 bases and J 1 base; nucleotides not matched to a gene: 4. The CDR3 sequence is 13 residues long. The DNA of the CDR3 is TGTGCCATCCTGACTAGCGAATCCTACGAGCAGTACTTC. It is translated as CAILTSESYEQYF.

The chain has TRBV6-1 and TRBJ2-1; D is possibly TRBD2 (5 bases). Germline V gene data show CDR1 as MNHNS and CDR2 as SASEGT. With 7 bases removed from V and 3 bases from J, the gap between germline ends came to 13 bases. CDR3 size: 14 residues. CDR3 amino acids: CASKVATHYNEQFF. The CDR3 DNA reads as TGTGCCAGCAAGGTAGCGACCCACTACAATGAGCAGTTCTTC.

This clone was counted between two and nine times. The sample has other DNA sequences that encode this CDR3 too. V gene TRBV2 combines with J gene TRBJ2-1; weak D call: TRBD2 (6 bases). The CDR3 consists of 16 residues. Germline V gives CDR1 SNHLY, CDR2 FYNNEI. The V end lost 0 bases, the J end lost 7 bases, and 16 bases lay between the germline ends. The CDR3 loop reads CASSEARLGSGNEQFF. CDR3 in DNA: TGTGCCAGCAGTGAAGCGAGACTAGGGAGTGGGAATGAGCAGTTCTTC.

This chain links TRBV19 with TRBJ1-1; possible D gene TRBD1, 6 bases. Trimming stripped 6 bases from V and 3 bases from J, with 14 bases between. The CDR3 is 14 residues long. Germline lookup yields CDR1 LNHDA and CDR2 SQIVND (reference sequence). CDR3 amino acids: CASRTGARYTEAFF. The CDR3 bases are TGTGCCAGTAGGACAGGAGCTCGGTACACTGAAGCTTTCTTT.

The CDR3 bases are TGTGCCAGCTCCCCGGCCGGAGCCGCGGGGGGGGAGTACTTC. Translated, it gives CASSPAGAAGGEYF. The rearrangement joins TRBV9 to TRBJ2-7, with TRBD2 matching 9 bases. V lost 7 bases, J lost 11 bases, and 16 bases stayed unmatched. Germline CDR1 is SGDLS and CDR2 is YYNGEE. This CDR3 spans 14 amino acids.

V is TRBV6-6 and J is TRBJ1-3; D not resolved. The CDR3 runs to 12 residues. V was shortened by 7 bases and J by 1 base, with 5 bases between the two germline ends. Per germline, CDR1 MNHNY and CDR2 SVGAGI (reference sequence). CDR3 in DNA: TGTGCCAGCACCCCGTCTGGAAACACCATATATTTT. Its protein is CASTPSGNTIYF.

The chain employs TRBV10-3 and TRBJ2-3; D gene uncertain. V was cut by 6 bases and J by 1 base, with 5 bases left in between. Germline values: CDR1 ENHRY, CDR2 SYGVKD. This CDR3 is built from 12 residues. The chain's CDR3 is CAIRAGTDTQYF. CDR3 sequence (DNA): TGTGCCATCAGGGCAGGCACAGATACGCAGTATTTT.

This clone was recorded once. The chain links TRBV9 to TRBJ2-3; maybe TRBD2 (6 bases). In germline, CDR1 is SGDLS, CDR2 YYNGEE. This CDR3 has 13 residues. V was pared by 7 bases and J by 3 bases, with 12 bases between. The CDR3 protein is CASGWGETDTQYF. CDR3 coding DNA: TGTGCCAGCGGGTGGGGGGAAACAGATACGCAGTATTTT.

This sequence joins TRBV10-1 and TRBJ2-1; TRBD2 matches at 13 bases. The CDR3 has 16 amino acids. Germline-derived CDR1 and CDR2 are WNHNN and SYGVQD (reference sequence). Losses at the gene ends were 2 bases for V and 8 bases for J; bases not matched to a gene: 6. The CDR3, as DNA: TGCGCCAGCAGTGAGCCCGGGACTAGCGGGACGGATGAGCAGTTCTTC. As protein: CASSEPGTSGTDEQFF.

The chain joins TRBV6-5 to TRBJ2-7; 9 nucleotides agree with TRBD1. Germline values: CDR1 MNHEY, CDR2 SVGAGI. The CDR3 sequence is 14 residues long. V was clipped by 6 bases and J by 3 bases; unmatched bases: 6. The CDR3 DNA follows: TGTGCCAGCAGCAACAGGGGGCTTAGCTACGAGCAGTACTTC. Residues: CASSNRGLSYEQYF.

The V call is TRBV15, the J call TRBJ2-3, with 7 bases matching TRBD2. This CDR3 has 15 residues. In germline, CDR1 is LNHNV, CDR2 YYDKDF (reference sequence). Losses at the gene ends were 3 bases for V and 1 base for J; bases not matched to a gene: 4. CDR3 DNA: TGTGCCACCAGCAGGAGGCTAGCGGGCACAGATACGCAGTATTTT. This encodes CATSRRLAGTDTQYF.

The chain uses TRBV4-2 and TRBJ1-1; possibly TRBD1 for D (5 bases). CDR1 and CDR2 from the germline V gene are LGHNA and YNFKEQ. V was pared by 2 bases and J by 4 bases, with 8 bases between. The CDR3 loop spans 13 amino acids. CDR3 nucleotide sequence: TGTGCCAGCAGCCAACAGGGTAGCACTGAAGCTTTCTTT. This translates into CASSQQGSTEAFF.

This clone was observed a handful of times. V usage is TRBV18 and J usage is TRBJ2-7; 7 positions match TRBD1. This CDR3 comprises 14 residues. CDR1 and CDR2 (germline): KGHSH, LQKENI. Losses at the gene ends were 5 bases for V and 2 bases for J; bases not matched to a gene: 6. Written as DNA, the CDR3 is TGTGCCAGCTCAACCGGGACAGCTCCCTACGAGCAGTACTTC. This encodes CASSTGTAPYEQYF.

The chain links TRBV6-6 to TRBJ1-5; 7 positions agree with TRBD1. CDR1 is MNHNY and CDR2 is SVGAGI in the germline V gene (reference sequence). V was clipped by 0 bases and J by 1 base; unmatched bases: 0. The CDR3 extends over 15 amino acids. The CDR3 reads CASSYSTGSNQPQHF. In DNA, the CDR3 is TGTGCCAGCAGTTACTCGACAGGGAGCAATCAGCCCCAGCATTTT.

In DNA form, the CDR3 reads TGTGCCAGCAGCTCTAGGACAGGGATAGGCACAGATACGCAGTATTTT. Amino acids: CASSSRTGIGTDTQYF. The V gene is TRBV5-4, the J gene TRBJ2-3; 8 nucleotides agree with TRBD1. Trimming removed 3 bases from V and 1 base from J; junction bases left unmatched: 7. The CDR3 sequence is 16 residues long. Germline V lookup: CDR1 SGHNT, CDR2 YYREEE (reference sequence).

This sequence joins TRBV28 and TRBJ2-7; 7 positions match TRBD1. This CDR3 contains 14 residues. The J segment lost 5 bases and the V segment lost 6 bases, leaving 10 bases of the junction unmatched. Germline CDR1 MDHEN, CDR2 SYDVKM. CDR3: CASSALGQVHEQYF. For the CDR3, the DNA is TGTGCCAGCAGCGCCCTAGGACAGGTCCACGAGCAGTACTTC.

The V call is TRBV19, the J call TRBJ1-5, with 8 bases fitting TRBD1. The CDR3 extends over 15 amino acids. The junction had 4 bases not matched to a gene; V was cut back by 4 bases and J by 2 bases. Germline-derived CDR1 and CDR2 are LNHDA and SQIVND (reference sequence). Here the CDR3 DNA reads TGTGCCAGTAGTAGGCAGACAGGGGGCAATCAGCCCCAGCATTTT. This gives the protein CASSRQTGGNQPQHF.

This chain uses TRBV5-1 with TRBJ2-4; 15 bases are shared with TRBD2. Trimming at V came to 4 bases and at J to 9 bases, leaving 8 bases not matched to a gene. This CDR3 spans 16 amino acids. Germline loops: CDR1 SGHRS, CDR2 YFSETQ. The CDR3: CASSRTSGRAASIQYF. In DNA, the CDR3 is TGCGCCAGCAGCCGGACTAGCGGGAGGGCCGCGAGCATTCAGTACTTC. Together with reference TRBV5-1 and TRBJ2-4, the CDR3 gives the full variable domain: KAGVTQTPRYLIKTRGQQVTLSCSPISGHRSVSWYQQTPGQGLQFLFEYFSETQRNKGNFPGRFSGRQFSNSRSEMNVSTLELGDSALYLCASSRTSGRAASIQYFGAGTRLSVL.

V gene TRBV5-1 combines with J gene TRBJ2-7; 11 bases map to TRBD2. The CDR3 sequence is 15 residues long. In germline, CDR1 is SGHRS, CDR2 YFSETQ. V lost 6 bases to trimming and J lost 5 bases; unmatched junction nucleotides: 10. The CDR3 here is CASTPLAGVGNEQYF. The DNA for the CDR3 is TGCGCCAGCACGCCACTAGCGGGGGTGGGAAACGAGCAGTACTTC.

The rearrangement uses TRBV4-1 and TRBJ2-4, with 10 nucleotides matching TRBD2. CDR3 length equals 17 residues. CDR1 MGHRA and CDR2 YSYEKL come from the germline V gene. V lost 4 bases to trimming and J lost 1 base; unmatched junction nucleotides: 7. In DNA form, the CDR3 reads TGCGCCAGCAGCCTCCGGACTAGCGGCCAGGCCAAAAACATTCAGTACTTC. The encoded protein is CASSLRTSGQAKNIQYF.

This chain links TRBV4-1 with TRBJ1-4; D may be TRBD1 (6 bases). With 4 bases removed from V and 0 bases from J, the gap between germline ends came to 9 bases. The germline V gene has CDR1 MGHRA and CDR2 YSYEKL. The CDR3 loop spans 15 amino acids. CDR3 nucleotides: TGCGCCAGCAGCCCAGGGGCTGCAACTAATGAAAAACTGTTTTTT. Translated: CASSPGAATNEKLFF.